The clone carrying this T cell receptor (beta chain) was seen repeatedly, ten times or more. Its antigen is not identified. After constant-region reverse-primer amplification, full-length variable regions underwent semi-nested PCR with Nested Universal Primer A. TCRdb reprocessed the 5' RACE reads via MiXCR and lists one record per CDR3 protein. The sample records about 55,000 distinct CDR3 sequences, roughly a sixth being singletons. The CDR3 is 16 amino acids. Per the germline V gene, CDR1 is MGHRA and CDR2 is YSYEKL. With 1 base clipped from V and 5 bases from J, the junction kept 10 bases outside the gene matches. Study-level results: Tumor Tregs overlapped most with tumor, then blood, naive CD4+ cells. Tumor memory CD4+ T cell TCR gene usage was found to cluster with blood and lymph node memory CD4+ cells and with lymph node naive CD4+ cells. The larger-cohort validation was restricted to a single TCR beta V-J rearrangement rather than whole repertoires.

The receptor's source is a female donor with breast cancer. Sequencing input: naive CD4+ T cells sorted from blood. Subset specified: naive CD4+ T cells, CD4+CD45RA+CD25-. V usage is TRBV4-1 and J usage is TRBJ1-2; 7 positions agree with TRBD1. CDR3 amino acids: CASSQALTGKRYGYTF. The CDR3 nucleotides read TGCGCCAGCAGCCAAGCCTTGACAGGGAAGCGGTATGGCTACACCTTC.